This is a list of T cell receptor beta chains from one sample in a study of neoadjuvant nivolumab and ipilimumab in lung cancer. Profiling relied on immunoSEQ multiplex PCR, and the TCRdb table lists in-frame clones only, not all of them. The table has some 29,000 clones, 65% to 85% seen once. The sequencing used tumor tissue, collected after neoadjuvant nivolumab, alone or with ipilimumab, at or shortly before surgery. These receptors all stem from an adult with non-small cell lung cancer. CDR3s include the opening cysteine and the closing phenylalanine or tryptophan. Fields, in order: clone size, J gene, V gene, D gene, CDR3 DNA, CDR3 protein. A D gene is named only where the DNA matches it firmly. Only part of the rows carry a size: once, few, many, or a class if the clone is expanded.

clone_size: -; j_call: TRBJ1-5; v_call: TRBV16; d_call: TRBD1; cdr3_nt: TGTGCCAGCAGCCTGGACAGGGGTCCCCAGCCCCAGCATTTT; cdr3_aa: CASSLDRGPQPQHF
clone_size: -; j_call: TRBJ2-2; v_call: TRBV11-2; d_call: -; cdr3_nt: TGTGCCAGCAGCCTCCCAGGTTCCGGGGAGCTGTTTTTT; cdr3_aa: CASSLPGSGELFF
clone_size: -; j_call: TRBJ1-5; v_call: TRBV5-6; d_call: -; cdr3_nt: TGTGCCAGCAGCTTTGGTGATAGCAATCAGCCCCAGCATTTT; cdr3_aa: CASSFGDSNQPQHF
clone_size: -; j_call: TRBJ2-3; v_call: TRBV6-5; d_call: TRBD2; cdr3_nt: TGTGCCAGCAGGAGACTAGCGGAATACACAGATACGCAGTATTTT; cdr3_aa: CASRRLAEYTDTQYF
clone_size: -; j_call: TRBJ2-2; v_call: TRBV5-4; d_call: TRBD1; cdr3_nt: TGTGCCAGCAGCTTGGCTGGGACAGGGAACACCGGGGAGCTGTTTTTT; cdr3_aa: CASSLAGTGNTGELFF
clone_size: -; j_call: TRBJ2-7; v_call: TRBV30; d_call: TRBD1; cdr3_nt: TGTGCCGTGACAGGGATCAGACCATGGGAGCAGTACTTC; cdr3_aa: CAVTGIRPWEQYF
clone_size: -; j_call: TRBJ1-1; v_call: TRBV11-1; d_call: -; cdr3_nt: TGTGCCAGCAGCTCCGGACCGGGACATCCGAACACTGAAGCTTTCTTT; cdr3_aa: CASSSGPGHPNTEAFF
clone_size: -; j_call: TRBJ1-4; v_call: TRBV28; d_call: -; cdr3_nt: TGTGCCAGCAGTTTATATGCGGCTGGGAGTGAAAAACTGTTTTTT; cdr3_aa: CASSLYAAGSEKLFF
clone_size: -; j_call: TRBJ2-3; v_call: TRBV6-1; d_call: -; cdr3_nt: TGTGCCAGCAGTGAAAGCGCGCAGTATTTT; cdr3_aa: CASSESAQYF
clone_size: -; j_call: TRBJ2-3; v_call: TRBV27; d_call: TRBD2; cdr3_nt: TGTGCCAGCAGTGCGACACCGGGACTAGCGGGAGATGGGGCCACAGATACGCAGTATTTT; cdr3_aa: CASSATPGLAGDGATDTQYF
clone_size: -; j_call: TRBJ1-1; v_call: TRBV11-3; d_call: -; cdr3_nt: TGTGCCAGCAGCCCCGGACGGTTGGACACTGAAGCTTTCTTT; cdr3_aa: CASSPGRLDTEAFF
clone_size: -; j_call: TRBJ2-7; v_call: TRBV10-3; d_call: -; cdr3_nt: TGTGCCATCAGTGATAACTACGAGCAGTACTTC; cdr3_aa: CAISDNYEQYF
clone_size: -; j_call: TRBJ2-7; v_call: TRBV7-2; d_call: -; cdr3_nt: TGTGCCAGCAGCTTAGACCGAGGGCCCCCCTACGAGCAGTACTTC; cdr3_aa: CASSLDRGPPYEQYF
clone_size: -; j_call: TRBJ1-2; v_call: TRBV30; d_call: TRBD1; cdr3_nt: TGTGCCTGGAGTGAGGGACAGGGGGCTGGTGGCTACACCTTC; cdr3_aa: CAWSEGQGAGGYTF
clone_size: -; j_call: TRBJ2-7; v_call: TRBV11-2; d_call: TRBD1; cdr3_nt: TGTGCCAGCAGCTTAACGCGGGACAGGCTCTACGAGCAGTACTTC; cdr3_aa: CASSLTRDRLYEQYF
clone_size: -; j_call: TRBJ1-6; v_call: TRBV6-5; d_call: TRBD1; cdr3_nt: TGTGCCAGCAGTTACTGGACAGGGGTTGAATCACCCCTCCACTTT; cdr3_aa: CASSYWTGVESPLHF
clone_size: once; j_call: TRBJ2-5; v_call: TRBV7-3; d_call: TRBD2; cdr3_nt: TGTGCCAGCAGCCATAGCGGGAGGCCTCAAGAGACCCAGTACTTC; cdr3_aa: CASSHSGRPQETQYF
clone_size: once; j_call: TRBJ2-7; v_call: TRBV5-5; d_call: TRBD2; cdr3_nt: TGTGCCAGCAGCCGTGGGGGGGGGTTTCGGGAGCAGTACTTC; cdr3_aa: CASSRGGGFREQYF
clone_size: -; j_call: TRBJ1-5; v_call: TRBV30; d_call: -; cdr3_nt: TGTGCCTGTACGTATGGGGACCAAAGGAATCAGCCCCAGCATTTT; cdr3_aa: CACTYGDQRNQPQHF
clone_size: -; j_call: TRBJ1-1; v_call: TRBV10-3; d_call: TRBD1; cdr3_nt: TGTGCCATCGGGACAGGCAATGAAGCTTTCTTT; cdr3_aa: CAIGTGNEAFF
clone_size: -; j_call: TRBJ1-1; v_call: TRBV7-6; d_call: -; cdr3_nt: TGTGCCAGTCGTTCTCCAGCGAACACTGAAGCTTTCTTT; cdr3_aa: CASRSPANTEAFF
clone_size: -; j_call: TRBJ2-7; v_call: TRBV6-6; d_call: -; cdr3_nt: TGTGCCAGCAGTTACTTACCGTTCGAGCAGTACTTC; cdr3_aa: CASSYLPFEQYF
clone_size: -; j_call: TRBJ2-1; v_call: TRBV29-1; d_call: -; cdr3_nt: TGCAGCGCCCCGGTCCCGGTGGGCAATGAGCAGTTCTTC; cdr3_aa: CSAPVPVGNEQFF
clone_size: once; j_call: TRBJ1-4; v_call: TRBV2; d_call: TRBD1; cdr3_nt: TGTGCCAGCACCACCCGGGACAGTCATAATGAAAAACTGTTTTTT; cdr3_aa: CASTTRDSHNEKLFF
clone_size: -; j_call: TRBJ1-1; v_call: TRBV11-2; d_call: -; cdr3_nt: TGTGCCAGCAGCTTAGATCCCCCCCAGGCTGAAGCTTTCTTT; cdr3_aa: CASSLDPPQAEAFF
clone_size: -; j_call: TRBJ1-1; v_call: TRBV7-7; d_call: -; cdr3_nt: TGTGCTAGCAGCCCCCTAGGCAGATACACTGAAGCTTTCTTT; cdr3_aa: CASSPLGRYTEAFF
clone_size: -; j_call: TRBJ2-5; v_call: TRBV5-1; d_call: -; cdr3_nt: TGCGCCAGCGGCCTCGATCCGACAGGACAAGAGACCCAGTACTTC; cdr3_aa: CASGLDPTGQETQYF
clone_size: -; j_call: TRBJ2-3; v_call: TRBV6-6; d_call: -; cdr3_nt: TGTGCCAGCACCTGGTCAGATACGCAGTATTTT; cdr3_aa: CASTWSDTQYF
clone_size: -; j_call: TRBJ1-1; v_call: TRBV5-4; d_call: -; cdr3_nt: TGTGCCAGCAGCTTTCGAACAGGCGACAACACTGAAGCTTTCTTT; cdr3_aa: CASSFRTGDNTEAFF
clone_size: -; j_call: TRBJ2-1; v_call: TRBV7-9; d_call: -; cdr3_nt: TGTGCCAGCAGCTCCCCGGCCAATGAGCAGTTCTTC; cdr3_aa: CASSSPANEQFF
clone_size: -; j_call: TRBJ2-5; v_call: TRBV6-5; d_call: TRBD2; cdr3_nt: TGTGCCAGCAGTTTCGGGGGGACCGTCCTTTCGGCCCAGTACTTC; cdr3_aa: CASSFGGTVLSAQYF
clone_size: -; j_call: TRBJ2-7; v_call: TRBV5-5; d_call: -; cdr3_nt: TGTGCCAGCAGCTTCTCTTACGAGCAGTACTTC; cdr3_aa: CASSFSYEQYF
clone_size: -; j_call: TRBJ1-3; v_call: TRBV4-1; d_call: -; cdr3_nt: TGCGCCAGCAGCTTGGGCGGGCAGGGGGGAAACACCATATATTTT; cdr3_aa: CASSLGGQGGNTIYF
clone_size: medium-sized; j_call: TRBJ1-6; v_call: TRBV7-9; d_call: -; cdr3_nt: TGTGCCAGCAGCTTAGTTCGCCGGGATTCACCCCTCCACTTT; cdr3_aa: CASSLVRRDSPLHF
clone_size: few; j_call: TRBJ1-2; v_call: TRBV27; d_call: TRBD1; cdr3_nt: TGTGCCAGCAGTCCAGATTGGGAGGGGGCCCTCGACTACACCTTC; cdr3_aa: CASSPDWEGALDYTF
clone_size: -; j_call: TRBJ2-3; v_call: TRBV7-2; d_call: -; cdr3_nt: TGTGCCAGCAGCCCCCTGGATTTTGCCACAGATACGCAGTATTTT; cdr3_aa: CASSPLDFATDTQYF
clone_size: -; j_call: TRBJ2-5; v_call: TRBV9; d_call: -; cdr3_nt: TGTGCCAGCAGCGTAGGGAACGGGGGCTTACCCCTGGGGTTTAAGACCCAGTACTTC; cdr3_aa: CASSVGNGGLPLGFKTQYF
clone_size: -; j_call: TRBJ2-7; v_call: TRBV5-6; d_call: -; cdr3_nt: TGTGCCAGCAGCCAACGACAGCCACTTACCTACGAGCAGTACTTC; cdr3_aa: CASSQRQPLTYEQYF
clone_size: few; j_call: TRBJ2-1; v_call: TRBV6-5; d_call: -; cdr3_nt: TGTGCCAGCAGACAGGGTAGCTCCTACAATGAGCAGTTCTTC; cdr3_aa: CASRQGSSYNEQFF
clone_size: -; j_call: TRBJ2-7; v_call: TRBV29-1; d_call: -; cdr3_nt: TGCAGCGTTGCTTTCCACTACGAGCAGTACTTC; cdr3_aa: CSVAFHYEQYF
clone_size: once; j_call: TRBJ2-7; v_call: TRBV14; d_call: TRBD1; cdr3_nt: TGTGCCAGCAGGCAAGTAGGGGGCCACGAGCAGTACTTC; cdr3_aa: CASRQVGGHEQYF
clone_size: once; j_call: TRBJ2-1; v_call: TRBV5-1; d_call: TRBD2; cdr3_nt: TGCGCCAGCAGGCAGGTAGCGGGAGGGCCGGGTGAGCAGTTCTTC; cdr3_aa: CASRQVAGGPGEQFF
clone_size: -; j_call: TRBJ2-7; v_call: TRBV5-3; d_call: TRBD2; cdr3_nt: TGTGCCAACCCCTCTCCCTCGGGACTAGCGTTCTACGAGCAGTACTTC; cdr3_aa: CANPSPSGLAFYEQYF
clone_size: -; j_call: TRBJ2-3; v_call: TRBV2; d_call: -; cdr3_nt: TGTGCCAGCAGACAGGGTGAGGGCACAGATACGCAGTATTTT; cdr3_aa: CASRQGEGTDTQYF
clone_size: -; j_call: TRBJ2-5; v_call: TRBV7-2; d_call: -; cdr3_nt: TGTGCCAGCAGCTTAGTAGAACAGCTGCAAGAGACCCAGTACTTC; cdr3_aa: CASSLVEQLQETQYF
clone_size: -; j_call: TRBJ1-2; v_call: TRBV15; d_call: -; cdr3_nt: TGTGCCACCACCCCCCTCGGCACGGTAGCTGGCTACACCTTC; cdr3_aa: CATTPLGTVAGYTF
clone_size: -; j_call: TRBJ2-3; v_call: TRBV5-1; d_call: -; cdr3_nt: TGCGCCAGCAGCCGGGGCAGAGTGAACACAGATACGCAGTATTTT; cdr3_aa: CASSRGRVNTDTQYF
clone_size: -; j_call: TRBJ2-3; v_call: TRBV2; d_call: TRBD1; cdr3_nt: TGTGCCAGCAGTGAATCGAGGGACAGGGGCTCCACAGATACGCAGTATTTT; cdr3_aa: CASSESRDRGSTDTQYF
clone_size: once; j_call: TRBJ2-1; v_call: TRBV7-2; d_call: -; cdr3_nt: TGTGCCAGCAGCTTCCCGGGATCTTACAATGAGCAGTTCTTC; cdr3_aa: CASSFPGSYNEQFF
clone_size: -; j_call: TRBJ2-2; v_call: TRBV6-5; d_call: -; cdr3_nt: TGTGCCAGCAGTTACGGCTGGACAGCCAACACCGGGGAGCTGTTTTTT; cdr3_aa: CASSYGWTANTGELFF
clone_size: -; j_call: TRBJ2-6; v_call: TRBV5-4; d_call: -; cdr3_nt: TGTGCCAGCAGCTTGGGTCTGGTCTCTGGGGCCAACGTCCTGACTTTC; cdr3_aa: CASSLGLVSGANVLTF
clone_size: -; j_call: TRBJ2-2; v_call: TRBV28; d_call: TRBD1; cdr3_nt: TGTGCCAGCACTAAAGCGGGGACAGGGGATGTCGGGGAGCTGTTTTTT; cdr3_aa: CASTKAGTGDVGELFF
clone_size: -; j_call: TRBJ2-7; v_call: TRBV6-6; d_call: TRBD2; cdr3_nt: TGTGCCAGCAGTCCGACTAGCGGGGACGAGCAGTACTTC; cdr3_aa: CASSPTSGDEQYF
clone_size: -; j_call: TRBJ2-3; v_call: TRBV13; d_call: TRBD2; cdr3_nt: TGTGCCAGCAGCTTACTACGAATCGGGGGGAGCACAGATACGCAGTATTTT; cdr3_aa: CASSLLRIGGSTDTQYF
clone_size: few; j_call: TRBJ2-7; v_call: TRBV6-5; d_call: TRBD1; cdr3_nt: TGTGCCAGCAGTGCACCGGGACAGGGTGGCGAGCAGTACTTC; cdr3_aa: CASSAPGQGGEQYF
clone_size: -; j_call: TRBJ2-7; v_call: TRBV11-1; d_call: -; cdr3_nt: TGTGCCAGCAGCTACTACCTCGACCGGGACACCGAGCAGTACTTC; cdr3_aa: CASSYYLDRDTEQYF